This section outlines one TCR beta chain sequence together with its context. Cohorts were assigned according to the clinical history that participants reported. This specimen comes from a study of blood T cell repertoires in COVID-19. Study at large: T cells, B-cell-depleted T cells, or PBMCs provided the cDNA or gDNA that served as material.

Trimming pared 10 bases from V and 6 bases from J, leaving 15 bases between. There are 12 residues in the CDR3. Per germline, CDR1 SEHNR and CDR2 FQNEAQ (reference sequence). As handled by the study authors: Researchers report that nucleated cell counts were estimated from reference gene primer amplification. Here immunoSEQ multiplex PCR was the method, and the copy in TCRdb shows in-frame clones only, minus some. V, J and clone size are those of that table, while D and trimming were read from the DNA. This sample yields 310,000 or so clones, of which approximately 91% are seen a single time; over 9% belongs to the top ten.

What was sequenced was PBMCs or T cells enriched from blood (not recorded which). The chain employs TRBV7-9 and TRBJ1-1; no clear D. The receptor was isolated from a middle-aged woman who had recovered from COVID-19. CDR3 nucleotides: TGTGCCATTTCCGGGGAATTGCCTGAAGCTTTCTTT. Protein sequence: CAISGELPEAFF.